Listed below are T cell receptor beta chains from one sample, sequenced in a study of early T cells in non-severe SARS-CoV-2 infection. MiXCR, applied by TCRdb to the 5' RACE reads, yields one record per CDR3 protein. The table lists some 50,000 distinct CDR3 sequences, 7.5% to 9% of them singletons. Sequencing was performed on whole blood, taken at baseline. These receptors originate from an adult who was a healthcare worker with PCR-confirmed SARS-CoV-2 infection or an uninfected control (not recorded which). The CDR3 runs from the conserved cysteine through the conserved F or W. A D gene is named only where the DNA matches it firmly. A clone size is listed for some rows: how often the clone was seen (once, few, many), or a class if it is expanded.

NA,TRBJ2-1,TRBV4-1,NA,CASSQPPGGGPGNEQFF,TGCGCCAGCAGCCAACCCCCAGGTGGGGGGCCGGGGAATGAGCAGTTCTTC
TRBD1,TRBJ2-7,TRBV3-1,NA,CASSPGAGGFYEQYF,TGTGCCAGCAGCCCGGGGGCAGGGGGCTTCTACGAGCAGTACTTC
NA,TRBJ2-7,TRBV6-2/TRBV6-3,few,CASRSRNHEQYF,TGTGCCAGCAGGTCTAGAAACCACGAGCAGTACTTC
NA,TRBJ2-2,TRBV12-3/TRBV12-4,many,CASRGGKNTGELFF,TGTGCCAGCAGGGGCGGGAAGAACACCGGGGAGCTGTTTTTT
NA,TRBJ1-1,TRBV12-5,NA,CASGPPGHSNTEAFF,TGTGCTAGTGGGCCACCGGGACACTCGAACACTGAAGCTTTCTTT
TRBD1,TRBJ2-1,TRBV7-9,few,CASSSQGRRGLGEQFF,TGTGCCAGCAGCTCCCAAGGGCGCAGGGGGCTTGGTGAGCAGTTCTTC
NA,TRBJ1-5,TRBV19,NA,CASSIPQGGNQPQHF,TGTGCCAGTAGTATCCCGCAGGGAGGCAATCAGCCCCAGCATTTT
NA,TRBJ2-4,TRBV7-9,many,CASSTTGLAKNIQYF,TGTGCCAGCAGCACCACAGGGTTAGCCAAAAACATTCAGTACTTC
TRBD1,TRBJ1-6,TRBV2,many,CASAGQAKRSPLHF,TGTGCCAGCGCGGGACAGGCTAAGAGGTCACCCCTCCACTTT
NA,TRBJ2-2,TRBV19,many,CASSLLGGTGELFF,TGTGCCAGTAGCCTCTTAGGGGGCACCGGGGAGCTGTTTTTT